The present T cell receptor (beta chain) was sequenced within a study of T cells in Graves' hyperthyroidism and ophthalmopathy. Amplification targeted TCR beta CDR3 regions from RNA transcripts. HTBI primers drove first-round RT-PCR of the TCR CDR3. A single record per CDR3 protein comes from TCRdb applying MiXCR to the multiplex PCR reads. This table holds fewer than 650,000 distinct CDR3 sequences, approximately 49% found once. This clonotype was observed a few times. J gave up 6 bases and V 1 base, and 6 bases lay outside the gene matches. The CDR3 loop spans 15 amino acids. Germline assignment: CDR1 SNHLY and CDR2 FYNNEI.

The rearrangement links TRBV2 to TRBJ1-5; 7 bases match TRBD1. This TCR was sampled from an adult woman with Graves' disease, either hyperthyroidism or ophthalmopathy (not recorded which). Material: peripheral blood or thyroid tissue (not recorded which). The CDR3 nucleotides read TGTGCCAGCAGTGAAGAGGGGGCAGTCACTCAGCCCCAGCATTTT. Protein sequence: CASSEEGAVTQPQHF.